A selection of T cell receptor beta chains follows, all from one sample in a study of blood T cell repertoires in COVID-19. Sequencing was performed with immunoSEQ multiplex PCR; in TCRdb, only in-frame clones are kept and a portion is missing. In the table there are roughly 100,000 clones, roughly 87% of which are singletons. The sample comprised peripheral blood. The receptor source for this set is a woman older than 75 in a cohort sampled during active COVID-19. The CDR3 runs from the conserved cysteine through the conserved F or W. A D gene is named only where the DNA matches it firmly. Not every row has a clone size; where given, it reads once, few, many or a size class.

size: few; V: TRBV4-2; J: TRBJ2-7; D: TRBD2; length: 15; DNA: TGTGCCAGCAGCCAAGAGGCTAGCGGGATATACGAGCAGTACTTC; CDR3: CASSQEASGIYEQYF
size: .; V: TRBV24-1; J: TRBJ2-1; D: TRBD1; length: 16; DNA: TGTGCCACCAGTGATTTAACCGGGACAGGGGGAGATGAGCAGTTCTTC; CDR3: CATSDLTGTGGDEQFF
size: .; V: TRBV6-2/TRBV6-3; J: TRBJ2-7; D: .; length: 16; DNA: TGTGCCAGCAGTTTCGCCGGACAGCTTTCATCCTACGAGCAGTACTTC; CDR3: CASSFAGQLSSYEQYF
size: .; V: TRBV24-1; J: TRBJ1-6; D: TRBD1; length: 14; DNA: TGTGCCACCAGCGCGGACAGGGACAATTCACCCCTCCACTTT; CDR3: CATSADRDNSPLHF
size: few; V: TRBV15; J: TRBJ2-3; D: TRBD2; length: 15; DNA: TGTGCCACGAAGACTAGCGGGGGCACCACAGATACGCAGTATTTT; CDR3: CATKTSGGTTDTQYF
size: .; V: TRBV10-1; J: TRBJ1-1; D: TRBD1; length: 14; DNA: TGCGCCAGCAGGCCGGGACAGATGAACACTGAAGCTTTCTTT; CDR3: CASRPGQMNTEAFF
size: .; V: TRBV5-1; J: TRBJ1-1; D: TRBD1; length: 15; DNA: TGCGCCAGCAGCTTGGCACCAGGGGGGAACACTGAAGCTTTCTTT; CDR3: CASSLAPGGNTEAFF
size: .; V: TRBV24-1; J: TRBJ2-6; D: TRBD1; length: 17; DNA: TGTGCCACCAGTGACCCCCTGACAGGGTCTGGGGCCAACGTCCTGACTTTC; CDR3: CATSDPLTGSGANVLTF
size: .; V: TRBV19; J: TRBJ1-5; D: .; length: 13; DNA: TGTGCCAGTAGTATAACGGGCAATCAGCCCCAGCATTTT; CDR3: CASSITGNQPQHF
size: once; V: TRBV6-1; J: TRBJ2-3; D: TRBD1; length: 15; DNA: TGTGCCAGCAGTGAAGCTGGGACAGGGGGCGGCACGCAGTATTTT; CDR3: CASSEAGTGGGTQYF
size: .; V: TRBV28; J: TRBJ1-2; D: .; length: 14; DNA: TGTGCCAGCAGTTACATCTCGGGTAACTATGGCTACACCTTC; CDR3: CASSYISGNYGYTF
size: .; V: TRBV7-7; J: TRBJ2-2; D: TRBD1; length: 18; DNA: TGTGCTAGCAGCTTACACCCGGCGACAGGGCTGAACACCGGGGAGCTGTTTTTT; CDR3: CASSLHPATGLNTGELFF
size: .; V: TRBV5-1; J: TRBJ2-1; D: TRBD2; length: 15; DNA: TGCGCCAGCAGCGGCCTAGCGGGAAGCTACAATGAGCAGTTCTTC; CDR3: CASSGLAGSYNEQFF
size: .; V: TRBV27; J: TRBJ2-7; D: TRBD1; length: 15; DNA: TGTGCCAGCAGACCAGGACAGGGGGCTTTCTACGAGCAGTACTTC; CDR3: CASRPGQGAFYEQYF
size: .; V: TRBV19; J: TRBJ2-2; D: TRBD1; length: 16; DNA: TGTGCCAGTAGTTCCCCCGGGACAGATATCACCGGGGAGCTGTTTTTT; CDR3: CASSSPGTDITGELFF
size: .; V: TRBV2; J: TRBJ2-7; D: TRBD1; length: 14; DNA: TGTGCCAGCAAGGGACAGGGGGTTTTCTACGAGCAGTACTTC; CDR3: CASKGQGVFYEQYF
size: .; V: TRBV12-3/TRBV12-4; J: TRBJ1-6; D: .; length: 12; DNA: TGTGCCAGCAGTTTACAGTCTTCACCCCTCCACTTT; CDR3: CASSLQSSPLHF
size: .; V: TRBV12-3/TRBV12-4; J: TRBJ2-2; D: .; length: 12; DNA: TGTGCCAGCCGACCCGCGGGGGGGGAGCTGTTTTTT; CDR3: CASRPAGGELFF
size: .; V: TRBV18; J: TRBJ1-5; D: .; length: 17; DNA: TGTGCCAGCTCACCACCGGGGGCCGGGGATAGCAATCAGCCCCAGCATTTT; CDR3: CASSPPGAGDSNQPQHF
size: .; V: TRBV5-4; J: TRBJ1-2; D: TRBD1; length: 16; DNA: TGTGCCAGCAGCTTGGCTACAGGGGGATCCTTCTATGGCTACACCTTC; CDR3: CASSLATGGSFYGYTF
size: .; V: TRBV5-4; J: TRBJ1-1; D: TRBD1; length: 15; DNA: TGTGCCAGCAGCTTAACACAGGGGCGGAGCACTGAAGCTTTCTTT; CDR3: CASSLTQGRSTEAFF
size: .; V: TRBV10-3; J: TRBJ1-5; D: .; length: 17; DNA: TGTGCCGCCGATCCGGAGGGGGGGAAGGAAAGCAATCAGCCCCAGCATTTT; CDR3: CAADPEGGKESNQPQHF
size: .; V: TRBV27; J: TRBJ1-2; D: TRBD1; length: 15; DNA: TGTGCCAGCAGTTTAGACAGGGGGTTAAGCTATGGCTACACCTTC; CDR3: CASSLDRGLSYGYTF
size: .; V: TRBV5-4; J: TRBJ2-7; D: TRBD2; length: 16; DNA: TGTGCCAGCAGCGATACTACTAGCGGGATGTCCTACGAGCAGTACTTC; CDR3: CASSDTTSGMSYEQYF
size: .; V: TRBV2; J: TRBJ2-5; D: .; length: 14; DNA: TGTGCCAGCAGTGAAGTCCGAGCTGGAGAGACCCAGTACTTC; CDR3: CASSEVRAGETQYF
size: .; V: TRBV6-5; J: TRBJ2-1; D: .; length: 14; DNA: TGTGCCAGCAGTTCCCTCGGACAGTACAATGAGCAGTTCTTC; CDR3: CASSSLGQYNEQFF
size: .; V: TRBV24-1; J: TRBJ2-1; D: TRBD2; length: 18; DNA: TGTGCCACCAGTGACCCCGATGGGGCGGGAGGGGGGTACAATGAGCAGTTCTTC; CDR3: CATSDPDGAGGGYNEQFF
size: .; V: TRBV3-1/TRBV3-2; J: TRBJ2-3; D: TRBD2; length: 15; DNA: TGTGCCAGCAGCCAAGTAGGGACTAGCGGGGGGACGCAGTATTTT; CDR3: CASSQVGTSGGTQYF
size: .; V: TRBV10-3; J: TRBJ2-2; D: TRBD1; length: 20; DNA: TGTGCCATCAGTGACGTCCCCCCGGGACAGGGCTCCGTCGGCACCGGGGAGCTGTTTTTT; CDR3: CAISDVPPGQGSVGTGELFF
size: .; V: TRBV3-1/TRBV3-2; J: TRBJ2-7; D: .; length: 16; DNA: TGTGCCAGCAGCCAAGGCTTGCAGGTATACCCCTACGAGCAGTACTTC; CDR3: CASSQGLQVYPYEQYF
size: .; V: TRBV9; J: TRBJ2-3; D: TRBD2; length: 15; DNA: TGTGCCAGCAGCCCAGCGGGGGTTGGCCCAGATACGCAGTATTTT; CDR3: CASSPAGVGPDTQYF
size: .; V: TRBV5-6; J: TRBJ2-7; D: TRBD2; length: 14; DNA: TGTGCCAGCAGTCATAGGCTAGCGGGAGTCGAGCAGTACTTC; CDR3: CASSHRLAGVEQYF
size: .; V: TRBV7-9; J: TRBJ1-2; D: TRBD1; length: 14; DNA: TGTGCCAGCAGCTCTAGGGGGGACAGAGCCGGCTACACCTTC; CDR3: CASSSRGDRAGYTF
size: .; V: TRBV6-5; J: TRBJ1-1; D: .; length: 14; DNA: TGTGCCAGCAGGGTGGCCGGGACTAACACTGAAGCTTTCTTT; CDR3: CASRVAGTNTEAFF
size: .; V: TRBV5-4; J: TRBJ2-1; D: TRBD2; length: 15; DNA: TGTGCCAGCAGCCTGATAGACCGGGGGGGCAATGAGCAGTTCTTC; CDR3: CASSLIDRGGNEQFF
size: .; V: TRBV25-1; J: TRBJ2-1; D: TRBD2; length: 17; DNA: TGTGCCAGCAGTGAACCCCCCACTAGCGGACCCTACAATGAGCAGTTCTTC; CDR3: CASSEPPTSGPYNEQFF
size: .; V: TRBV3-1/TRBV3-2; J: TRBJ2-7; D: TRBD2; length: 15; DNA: TGTGCCAGCAGTCATACAACCGGGACTAGCGGCGAGCAGTACTTC; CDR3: CASSHTTGTSGEQYF
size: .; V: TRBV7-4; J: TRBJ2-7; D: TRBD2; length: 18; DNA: TGTGCCAGCAGTTCACAACCACTACTAGCGGGGATCTACTACGAGCAGTACTTC; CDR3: CASSSQPLLAGIYYEQYF
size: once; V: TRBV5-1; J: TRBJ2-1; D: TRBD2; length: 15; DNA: TGCGCCACCCGCTTTAGCGGGAGTGGATACAATGAGCAGTTCTTC; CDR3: CATRFSGSGYNEQFF
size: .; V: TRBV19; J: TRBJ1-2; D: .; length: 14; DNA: TGTGCCAGTAACCCCCGGGGGGAGAACTATGGCTACACCTTC; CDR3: CASNPRGENYGYTF
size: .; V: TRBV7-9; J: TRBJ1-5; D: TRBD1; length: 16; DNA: TGTGCCAGCAGCAGGACAGGGGGTGGAAGCAATCAGCCCCAGCATTTT; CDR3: CASSRTGGGSNQPQHF
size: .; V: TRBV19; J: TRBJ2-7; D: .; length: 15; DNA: TGTGCCAGTAGTCGGGTTCAGGGGAGCTCCTACGAGCAGTACTTC; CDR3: CASSRVQGSSYEQYF
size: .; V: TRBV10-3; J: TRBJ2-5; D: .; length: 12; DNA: TGTGCCATTGGGCAGCTTGAAGAGACCCAGTACTTC; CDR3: CAIGQLEETQYF
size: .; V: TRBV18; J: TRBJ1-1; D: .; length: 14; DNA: TGTGCCAGCTCACCAAGGGGCATGAACACTGAAGCTTTCTTT; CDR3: CASSPRGMNTEAFF
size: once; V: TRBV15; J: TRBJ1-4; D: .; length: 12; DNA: TGTGCCACCAGCAAACTAAGGGAAAAACTGTTTTTT; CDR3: CATSKLREKLFF
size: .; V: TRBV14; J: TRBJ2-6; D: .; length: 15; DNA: TGTGCCAGCAGCCACCGGGGCTCTGGGGCCAACGTCCTGACTTTC; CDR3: CASSHRGSGANVLTF